The 23 T cell receptor beta chains below come from one sample, sequenced in a study of shared clonotypes between healthy human individuals. The protocol was immunoSEQ multiplex PCR, while the TCRdb copy is restricted to in-frame clones and leaves out a portion. The table has 450,000 to 500,000 clones, 81% seen once. Material for sequencing was PBMCs. Receptors originate from a woman aged 40-49 years in good health. Some clones in this sample may be carry-over from other donors' samples.

The chain is built from TRBV5-1 and TRBJ2-4; D ambiguous. The V and J ends lost 0 bases and 7 bases respectively, with 8 bases between them. This CDR3 spans 13 amino acids. Germline V lookup: CDR1 SGHRS, CDR2 YFSETQ. As DNA, the CDR3 is TGCGCCAGCAGCTTGGAGACGGATAACATTCAGTACTTC. This gives the protein CASSLETDNIQYF.

This clone was recorded only once. This sequence joins TRBV18 and TRBJ1-5, with 7 bases aligning to TRBD1. V lost 5 bases, J lost 5 bases, and 3 bases stayed unmatched. CDR1 and CDR2 from the germline V gene are KGHSH and LQKENI. The CDR3 has 13 residues. CDR3 DNA sequence: TGTGCCAGCTCAGGGACAGCGGATCAGCCCCAGCATTTT. Its protein is CASSGTADQPQHF.

The chain uses TRBV6-6 and TRBJ2-1; 8 bases align to TRBD2. Trimming cost V 3 bases and J 8 bases; bases outside gene matches: 6. The CDR3 is made up of 14 amino acids. The germline gives CDR1 MNHNY, CDR2 SVGAGI (reference sequence). CDR3 protein: CASSYPGGSDEQFF. DNA for the CDR3: TGTGCCAGCAGTTATCCGGGAGGGAGTGATGAGCAGTTCTTC.

This chain joins TRBV9 and TRBJ2-1, with 9 bases identical to TRBD2. From germline, CDR1 is SGDLS and CDR2 YYNGEE. The CDR3 extends over 13 amino acids. Trimming at V came to 6 bases and at J to 7 bases, leaving 5 bases not matched to a gene. This chain's CDR3 is CASTGAGGNEQFF. DNA for the CDR3: TGTGCCAGCACTGGGGCGGGAGGGAATGAGCAGTTCTTC.

The rearrangement joins TRBV15 to TRBJ2-1; D possibly corresponds to TRBD1 (6 bases). V dropped 0 bases and J dropped 2 bases, with 14 bases sitting between them. In germline, CDR1 is LNHNV, CDR2 YYDKDF (reference sequence). CDR3 size: 17 residues. The DNA for the CDR3 is TGTGCCACCAGCAGAGATTCAGGGGTTTATGCCTACAATGAGCAGTTCTTC. Encoded protein: CATSRDSGVYAYNEQFF.

A note on this clone: A far larger clone differs by one base, so this is likely a read error. The chain links TRBV4-2 to TRBJ2-2; D perhaps matches TRBD2 (6 bases). The CDR3 sequence is 15 residues long. Germline V lookup: CDR1 LGHNA, CDR2 YNFKEQ. With 1 base removed from V and 5 bases from J, the gap between germline ends came to 11 bases. The CDR3 DNA follows: TGTGCCAGCAGCCAAGGTCACGGGAGTACCGGGGAGCTGTTTTTT. The encoded protein is CASSQGHGSTGELFF.

The chain carries TRBV2 and TRBJ2-3; 9 nucleotides align to TRBD1. From germline, CDR1 is SNHLY and CDR2 FYNNEI. J was trimmed by 4 bases and V by 5 bases; bases with no gene match: 7. CDR3 size: 15 residues. The CDR3 protein is CASSITGGWADTQYF. The DNA of the CDR3 is TGTGCCAGCAGTATTACAGGGGGCTGGGCAGATACGCAGTATTTT.

About this clone itself: A read error is likely here: a far larger clone is one base away. Distinct nucleotide sequences in the sample also encode this CDR3. The chain links TRBV29-1 to TRBJ2-3; 8 positions agree with TRBD2. V shed 6 bases and J 2 bases; nucleotides not matched to a gene: 13. Germline-derived CDR1 and CDR2 are SQVTM and ANQGSEA. CDR3 length equals 16 residues. The CDR3 coding sequence is TGCAGCGTAGAACCCCAACTAGCGGACCCCACAGATACGCAGTATTTT. Its protein product is CSVEPQLADPTDTQYF.

This rearrangement joins TRBV6-5 to TRBJ2-7; 10 nucleotides align to TRBD1. This CDR3 is 13 amino acids long. CDR1 and CDR2 from the germline V gene are MNHEY and SVGAGI. Trimming cost V 6 bases and J 2 bases; bases outside gene matches: 1. CDR3 in amino acids: CASRGQGAYEQYF. The CDR3 region has the DNA TGTGCCAGCAGAGGACAGGGGGCCTACGAGCAGTACTTC.

The table lists this clone with many counts. This chain links TRBV11-2 with TRBJ2-1; 9 bases map to TRBD2. In germline, CDR1 is SGHAT, CDR2 FQNNGV. The CDR3 totals 17 residues. The trim removed 0 bases at V and 8 bases at J, leaving 11 bases unmatched. The CDR3 is CASSLDRTSVFVDEQFF. The CDR3 DNA sequence: TGTGCCAGCAGCTTAGACAGGACTAGCGTGTTTGTAGATGAGCAGTTCTTC.

The table lists this clone with many counts. The chain uses TRBV5-1 and TRBJ2-5; 8 bases align to TRBD2. J was trimmed by 7 bases and V by 0 bases; bases with no gene match: 8. CDR1 is SGHRS and CDR2 is YFSETQ in the germline V gene. The CDR3 totals 15 residues. For the CDR3, the DNA is TGCGCCAGCAGCTTGGCAGAGGGACTAGGGGGGACCCAGTACTTC. Protein product: CASSLAEGLGGTQYF.

The rearrangement uses TRBV7-9 and TRBJ1-4; D might be TRBD1 (6 bases). The germline V and J ends were trimmed by 7 bases and 5 bases, with 11 bases remaining between them. In germline, CDR1 is SEHNR, CDR2 FQNEAQ (reference sequence). This CDR3 region has 13 residues. The CDR3 DNA sequence: TGTGCCAGCAACCAAGGACAGAATGAAAAACTGTTTTTT. Protein product: CASNQGQNEKLFF.

The chain is built from TRBV25-1 and TRBJ1-4; D gene uncertain. CDR3 length: 15 residues. V shed 2 bases and J shed 4 bases, with 11 bases lying between them. CDR1 and CDR2 from the germline V gene are MGHDK and SYGVNS. The CDR3 region is CASSEASGYNEKLFF. CDR3 coding DNA: TGTGCCAGCAGTGAAGCTTCGGGATATAATGAAAAACTGTTTTTT. Looking up the rest from reference TRBV25-1 and TRBJ1-4 gives the full variable domain: EADIYQTPRYLVIGTGKKITLECSQTMGHDKMYWYQQDPGMELHLIHYSYGVNSTEKGDLSSESTVSRIRTEHFPLTLESARPSHTSQYLCASSEASGYNEKLFFGSGTQLSVL.

The V and J genes are TRBV9 and TRBJ2-1, with 7 bases that match TRBD1. The CDR3 has 14 amino acids. With 8 bases clipped from V and 0 bases from J, the junction kept 5 bases outside the gene matches. The germline gives CDR1 SGDLS, CDR2 YYNGEE. The CDR3 protein is CARQGNGSYNEQFF. CDR3 sequence (DNA): TGTGCCAGACAGGGGAACGGCTCCTACAATGAGCAGTTCTTC.

This clone has more than one count but fewer than ten. The rearrangement links TRBV19 to TRBJ2-5; D is perhaps TRBD1 or TRBD2 (5 bases each). The CDR3 sequence is 13 residues long. From germline, CDR1 is LNHDA and CDR2 SQIVND (reference sequence). The V and J ends lost 7 bases and 2 bases respectively, with 11 bases between them. Here the CDR3 DNA reads TGTGCCAGTAACATGGGACGTCAAGAGACCCAGTACTTC. Amino acids: CASNMGRQETQYF. Full variable domain (missing parts from reference TRBV19 and TRBJ2-5): DGGITQSPKYLFRKEGQNVTLSCEQNLNHDAMYWYRQDPGQGLRLIYYSQIVNDFQKGDIAEGYSVSREKKESFPLTVTSAQKNPTAFYLCASNMGRQETQYFGPGTRLLVL.

Comments on this clone: A junction boundary mismatches the germline segment, possibly from a read error. The rearrangement joins TRBV25-1 to TRBJ2-7, with 12 bases aligning to TRBD2. The germline CDR1 and CDR2 sequences are MGHDK and SYGVNS. This CDR3 is built from 17 residues. DNA of the CDR3: TGTGCCAGCAGCCCCCACCCCGGACTAGCGGGATCCTCCGAGCAGTACTTC. Encoded protein: CASSPHPGLAGSSEQYF.

V gene TRBV25-1 combines with J gene TRBJ2-7, with TRBD2 matching over 13 bases. This CDR3 is 16 amino acids long. Losses at the gene ends were 3 bases for V and 3 bases for J; bases not matched to a gene: 5. CDR1 MGHDK and CDR2 SYGVNS come from the germline V gene. The CDR3 DNA follows: TGTGCCAGCAGTGACCCAAGACTAGCGGGAGGCTACGAGCAGTACTTC. Translating gives CASSDPRLAGGYEQYF.

This clone was seen repeatedly, ten times or more. J is TRBJ1-3 and V is TRBV4-1; D possibly corresponds to TRBD1 (6 bases). This CDR3 is 16 amino acids long. Per germline, CDR1 MGHRA and CDR2 YSYEKL. Trimming removed 4 bases from V and 1 base from J, with 14 bases in between. The CDR3 sequence: CASSPHRGPSGNTIYF. CDR3 DNA: TGCGCCAGCAGCCCTCACCGGGGGCCGTCTGGAAACACCATATATTTT.

The chain employs TRBV27 and TRBJ2-1, with a possible D match to TRBD1 (5 bases). Germline V gene data show CDR1 as MNHEY and CDR2 as SMNVEV (reference sequence). The germline V and J ends were trimmed by 2 bases and 12 bases, with 14 bases remaining between them. The CDR3 loop spans 13 amino acids. In nucleotides, the CDR3 is TGTGCCAGCAGTTTAGACAGTACAATGGGGCAGTTCTTC. It translates to CASSLDSTMGQFF.

Turning to this clone: A much bigger clone sits one base away, suggesting this may be a read error. The V and J genes are TRBV1 and TRBJ2-3; the listed D gene, TRBD2, was not tested against the DNA. TRBV1 is shown as a pseudogene. The CDR3 totals 18 residues. The CDR3 is CTSSQDSGGRCVAGTQYF. The CDR3 DNA reads TGCACCAGCAGCCAAGATTCGGGCGGGAGGTGCGTAGCAGGTACGCAGTATTTT.

This sequence joins TRBV18 and TRBJ1-2; 10 bases align to TRBD1. Germline V lookup: CDR1 KGHSH, CDR2 LQKENI. Losses at the gene ends were 4 bases for V and 7 bases for J; bases not matched to a gene: 6. The CDR3 extends over 14 amino acids. CDR3 DNA sequence: TGTGCCAGCTCACTCGGGACAGGGGACCGTGGCTACACCTTC. Protein product: CASSLGTGDRGYTF. Full variable domain (rest looked up from reference TRBV18 and TRBJ1-2): NAGVMQNPRHLVRRRGQEARLRCSPMKGHSHVYWYRQLPEEGLKFMVYLQKENIIDESGMPKERFSAEFPKEGPSILRIQQVVRGDSAAYFCASSLGTGDRGYTFGSGTRLTVV.

There are a few counts of this clone. A much larger clone lies one base from this, so it may be a read error. This sequence joins TRBV28 and TRBJ1-2; possible D gene TRBD1, 6 bases. Germline V gene lookup returns CDR1 MDHEN and CDR2 SYDVKM. The CDR3 is 15 residues long. CDR3 region: CASSLTTGPYYGYAF. The CDR3 DNA follows: TGTGCCAGCAGTTTAACGACAGGACCTTACTATGGCTACGCCTTC.

This sequence joins TRBV25-1 and TRBJ1-5; D call uncertain. Looked up from germline, CDR1 is MGHDK and CDR2 is SYGVNS. CDR3 length: 14 residues. The V end lost 3 bases, the J end lost 0 bases, and 6 bases lay between the germline ends. The chain's CDR3 is CASSEGNSNQPQHF. The CDR3, as DNA: TGTGCCAGCAGTGAGGGAAATAGCAATCAGCCCCAGCATTTT.